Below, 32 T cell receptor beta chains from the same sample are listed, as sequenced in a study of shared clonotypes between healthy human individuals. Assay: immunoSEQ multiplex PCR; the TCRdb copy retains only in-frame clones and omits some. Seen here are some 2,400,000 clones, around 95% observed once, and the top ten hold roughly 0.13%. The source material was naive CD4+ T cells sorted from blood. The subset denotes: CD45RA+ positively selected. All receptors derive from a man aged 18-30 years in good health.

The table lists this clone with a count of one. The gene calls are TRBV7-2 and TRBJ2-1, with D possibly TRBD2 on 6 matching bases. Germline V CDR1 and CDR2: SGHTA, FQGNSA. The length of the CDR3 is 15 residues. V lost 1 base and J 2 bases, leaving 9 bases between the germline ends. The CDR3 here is CASSLGGNTYNEQFF. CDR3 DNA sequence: TGTGCCAGCAGCTTAGGCGGGAACACCTACAATGAGCAGTTCTTC. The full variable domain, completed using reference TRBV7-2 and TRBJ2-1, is GAGVSQSPSNKVTEKGKDVELRCDPISGHTALYWYRQSLGQGLEFLIYFQGNSAPDKSGLPSDRFSAERTGGSVSTLTIQRTQQEDSAVYLCASSLGGNTYNEQFFGPGTRLTVL.

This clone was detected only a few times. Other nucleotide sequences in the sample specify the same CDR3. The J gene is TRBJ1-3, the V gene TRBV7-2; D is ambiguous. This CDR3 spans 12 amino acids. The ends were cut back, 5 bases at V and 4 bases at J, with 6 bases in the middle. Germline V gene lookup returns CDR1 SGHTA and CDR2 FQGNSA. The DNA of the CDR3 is TGTGCCAGCAGCCCTACCGGAAACACCATATATTTT. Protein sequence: CASSPTGNTIYF.

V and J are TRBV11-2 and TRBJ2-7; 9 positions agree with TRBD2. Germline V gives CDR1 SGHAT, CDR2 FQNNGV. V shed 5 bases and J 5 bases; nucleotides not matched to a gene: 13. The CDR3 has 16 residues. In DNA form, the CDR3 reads TGTGCCAGCAGCCCGGGATTCAGCGGGAGGCAAGACGAGCAGTACTTC. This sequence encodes CASSPGFSGRQDEQYF. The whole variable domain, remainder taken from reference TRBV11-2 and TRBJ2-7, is EAGVAQSPRYKIIEKRQSVAFWCNPISGHATLYWYQQILGQGPKLLIQFQNNGVVDDSQLPKDRFSAERLKGVDSTLKIQPAKLEDSAVYLCASSPGFSGRQDEQYFGPGTRLTVT.

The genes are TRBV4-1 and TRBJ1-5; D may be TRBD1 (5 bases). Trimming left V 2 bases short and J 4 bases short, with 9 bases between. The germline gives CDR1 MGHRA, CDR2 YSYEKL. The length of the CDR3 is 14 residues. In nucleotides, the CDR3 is TGCGCCAGCAGCCAACATGGGGGGAATCAGCCCCAGCATTTT. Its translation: CASSQHGGNQPQHF.

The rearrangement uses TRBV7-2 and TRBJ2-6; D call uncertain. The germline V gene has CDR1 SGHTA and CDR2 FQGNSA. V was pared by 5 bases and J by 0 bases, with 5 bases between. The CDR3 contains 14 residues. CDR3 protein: CASSPLSGANVLTF. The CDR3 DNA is TGTGCCAGCAGCCCCCTCTCTGGGGCCAACGTCCTGACTTTC.

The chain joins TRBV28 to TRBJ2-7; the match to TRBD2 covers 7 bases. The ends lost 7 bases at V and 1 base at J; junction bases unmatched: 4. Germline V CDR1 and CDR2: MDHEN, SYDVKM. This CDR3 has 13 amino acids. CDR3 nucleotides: TGTGCCAGCACGGTGGGAGGGTCCTACGAGCAGTACTTC. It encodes CASTVGGSYEQYF.

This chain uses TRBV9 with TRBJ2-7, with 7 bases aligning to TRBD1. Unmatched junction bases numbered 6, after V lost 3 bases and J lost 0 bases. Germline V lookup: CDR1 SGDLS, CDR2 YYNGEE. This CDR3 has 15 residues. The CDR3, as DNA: TGTGCCAGCAGCGCCCAGACAGGGCTCTCCTACGAGCAGTACTTC. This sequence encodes CASSAQTGLSYEQYF.

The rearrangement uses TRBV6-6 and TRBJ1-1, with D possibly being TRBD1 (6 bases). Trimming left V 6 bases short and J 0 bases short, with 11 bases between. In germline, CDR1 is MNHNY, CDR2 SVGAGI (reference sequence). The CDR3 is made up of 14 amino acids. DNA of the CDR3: TGTGCCAGCAGGCCCTCAGGGGTGAACACTGAAGCTTTCTTT. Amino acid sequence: CASRPSGVNTEAFF.

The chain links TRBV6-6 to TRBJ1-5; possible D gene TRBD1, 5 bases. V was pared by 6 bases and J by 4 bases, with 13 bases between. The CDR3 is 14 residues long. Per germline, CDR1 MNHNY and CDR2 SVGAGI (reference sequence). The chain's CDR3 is CASSRDGLNQPQHF. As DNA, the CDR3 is TGTGCCAGCAGCCGGGACGGCTTAAATCAGCCCCAGCATTTT.

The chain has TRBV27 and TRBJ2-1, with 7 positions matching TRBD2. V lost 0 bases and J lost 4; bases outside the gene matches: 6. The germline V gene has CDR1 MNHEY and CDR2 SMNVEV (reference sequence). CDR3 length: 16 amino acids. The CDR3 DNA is TGTGCCAGCAGTTTATCGGGGCTAGCGGCATACAATGAGCAGTTCTTC. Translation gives CASSLSGLAAYNEQFF.

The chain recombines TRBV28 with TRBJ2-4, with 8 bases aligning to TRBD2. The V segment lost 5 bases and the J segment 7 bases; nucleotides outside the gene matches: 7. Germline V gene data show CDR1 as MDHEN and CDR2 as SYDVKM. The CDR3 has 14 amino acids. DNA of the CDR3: TGTGCCAGCAGTCCAGGGACTAGTAGGAACATTCAGTACTTC. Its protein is CASSPGTSRNIQYF.

CDR3 residues: CASSLTGGKNEQFF. CDR3 bases: TGTGCCAGCAGCTTAACAGGGGGCAAAAATGAGCAGTTCTTC. The chain carries TRBV7-6 and TRBJ2-1, with 9 bases that match TRBD1. The CDR3 is 14 amino acids. With 2 bases clipped from V and 7 bases from J, the junction kept 3 bases outside the gene matches. Germline loops: CDR1 SGHVS, CDR2 FNYEAQ.

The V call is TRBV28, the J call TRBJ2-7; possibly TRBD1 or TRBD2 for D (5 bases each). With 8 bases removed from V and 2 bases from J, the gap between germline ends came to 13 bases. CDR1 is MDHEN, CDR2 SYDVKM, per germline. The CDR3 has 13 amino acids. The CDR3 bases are TGTGCCAGCGGTTCGGGACCTGCCTACGAGCAGTACTTC. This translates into CASGSGPAYEQYF.

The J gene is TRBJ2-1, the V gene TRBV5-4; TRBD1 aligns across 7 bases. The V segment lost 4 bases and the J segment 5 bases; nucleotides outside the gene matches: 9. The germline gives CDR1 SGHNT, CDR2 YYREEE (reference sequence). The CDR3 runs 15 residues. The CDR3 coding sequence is TGTGCCAGCAGCAAGGCCGGGACAGCTGACAATGAGCAGTTCTTC. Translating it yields CASSKAGTADNEQFF. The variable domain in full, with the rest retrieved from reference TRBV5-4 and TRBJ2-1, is ETGVTQSPTHLIKTRGQQVTLRCSSQSGHNTVSWYQQALGQGPQFIFQYYREEENGRGNFPPRFSGLQFPNYSSELNVNALELDDSALYLCASSKAGTADNEQFFGPGTRLTVL.

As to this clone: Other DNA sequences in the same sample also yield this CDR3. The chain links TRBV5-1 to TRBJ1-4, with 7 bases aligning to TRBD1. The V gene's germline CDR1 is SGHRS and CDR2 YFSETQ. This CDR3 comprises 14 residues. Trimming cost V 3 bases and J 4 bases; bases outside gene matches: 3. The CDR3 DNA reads TGCGCCAGCAGCTCAGGGGGTGGTAATGAAAAACTGTTTTTT. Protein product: CASSSGGGNEKLFF.

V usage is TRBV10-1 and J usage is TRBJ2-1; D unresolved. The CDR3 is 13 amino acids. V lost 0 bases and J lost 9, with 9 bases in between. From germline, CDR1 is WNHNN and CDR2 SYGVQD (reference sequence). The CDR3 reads CASSESKRTEQFF. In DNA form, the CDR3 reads TGCGCCAGCAGTGAGTCAAAAAGGACTGAGCAGTTCTTC.

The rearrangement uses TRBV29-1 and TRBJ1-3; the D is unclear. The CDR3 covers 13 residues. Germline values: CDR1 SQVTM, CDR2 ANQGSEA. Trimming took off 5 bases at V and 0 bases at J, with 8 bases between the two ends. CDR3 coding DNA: TGCAGCGTTCAGGAGTTCTCTGGAAACACCATATATTTT. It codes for CSVQEFSGNTIYF. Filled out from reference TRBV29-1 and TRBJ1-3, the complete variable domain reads SAVISQKPSRDICQRGTSLTIQCQVDSQVTMMFWYRQQPGQSLTLIATANQGSEATYESGFVIDKFPISRPNLTFSTLTVSNMSPEDSSIYLCSVQEFSGNTIYFGEGSWLTVV.

Written as DNA, the CDR3 is TGTGCCAGCAGCGTACCCACAGGGGCCCCCAACACCGGGGAGCTGTTTTTT. The encoded protein is CASSVPTGAPNTGELFF. The V call is TRBV14, the J call TRBJ2-2; 7 nucleotides line up with TRBD1. The V gene end was trimmed by 5 bases and the J gene end by 2 bases; junction bases not matched to a gene: 11. The germline V gene has CDR1 SGHDN and CDR2 FVKESK. This CDR3 is 17 amino acids long.

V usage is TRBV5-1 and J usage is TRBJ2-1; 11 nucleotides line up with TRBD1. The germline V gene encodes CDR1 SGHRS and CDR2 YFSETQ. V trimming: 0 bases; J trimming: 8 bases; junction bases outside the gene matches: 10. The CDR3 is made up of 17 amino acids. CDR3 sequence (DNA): TGCGCCAGCAGCTTGGCCTTTGGGGACAGGGGGAGCGATGAGCAGTTCTTC. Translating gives CASSLAFGDRGSDEQFF. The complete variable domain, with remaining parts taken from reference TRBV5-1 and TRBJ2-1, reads KAGVTQTPRYLIKTRGQQVTLSCSPISGHRSVSWYQQTPGQGLQFLFEYFSETQRNKGNFPGRFSGRQFSNSRSEMNVSTLELGDSALYLCASSLAFGDRGSDEQFFGPGTRLTVL.

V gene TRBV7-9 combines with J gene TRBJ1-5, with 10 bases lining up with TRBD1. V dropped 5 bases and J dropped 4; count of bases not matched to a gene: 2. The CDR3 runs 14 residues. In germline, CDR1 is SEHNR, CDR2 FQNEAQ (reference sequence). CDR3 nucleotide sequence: TGTGCCAGCAGCCGGACAGGGGGGAATCAGCCCCAGCATTTT. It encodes CASSRTGGNQPQHF.

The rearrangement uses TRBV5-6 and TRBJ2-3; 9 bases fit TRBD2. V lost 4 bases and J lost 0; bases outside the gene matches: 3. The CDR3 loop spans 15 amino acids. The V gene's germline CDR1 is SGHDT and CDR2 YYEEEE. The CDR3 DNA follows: TGTGCCAGCAGCAATCTAGCGGGGAGCACAGATACGCAGTATTTT. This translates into CASSNLAGSTDTQYF. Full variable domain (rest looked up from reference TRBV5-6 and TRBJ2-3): DAGVTQSPTHLIKTRGQQVTLRCSPKSGHDTVSWYQQALGQGPQFIFQYYEEEERQRGNFPDRFSGHQFPNYSSELNVNALLLGDSALYLCASSNLAGSTDTQYFGPGTRLTVL.

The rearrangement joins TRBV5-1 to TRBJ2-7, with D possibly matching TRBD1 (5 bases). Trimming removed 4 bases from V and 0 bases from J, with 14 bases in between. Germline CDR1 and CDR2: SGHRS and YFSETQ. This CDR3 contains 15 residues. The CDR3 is CASSRRPQGSYEQYF. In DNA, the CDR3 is TGCGCCAGCAGCCGACGTCCCCAGGGCTCCTACGAGCAGTACTTC.

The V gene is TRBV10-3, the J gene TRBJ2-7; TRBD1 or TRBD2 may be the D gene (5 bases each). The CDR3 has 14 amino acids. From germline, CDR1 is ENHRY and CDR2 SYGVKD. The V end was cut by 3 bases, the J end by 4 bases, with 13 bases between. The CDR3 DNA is TGTGCCATCAGTGAACCAGGGAGCACGTACGAGCAGTACTTC. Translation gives CAISEPGSTYEQYF.

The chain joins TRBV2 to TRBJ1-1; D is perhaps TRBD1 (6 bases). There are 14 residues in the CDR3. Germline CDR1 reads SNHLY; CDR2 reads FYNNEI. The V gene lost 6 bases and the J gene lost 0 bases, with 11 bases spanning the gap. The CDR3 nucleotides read TGTGCCAGCAGCCTCAGGGGTATGAACACTGAAGCTTTCTTT. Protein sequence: CASSLRGMNTEAFF.

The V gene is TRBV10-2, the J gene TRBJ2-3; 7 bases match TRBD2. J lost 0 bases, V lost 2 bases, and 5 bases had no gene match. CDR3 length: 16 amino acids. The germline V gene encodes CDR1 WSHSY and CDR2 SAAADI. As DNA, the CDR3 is TGCGCCAGCAGTGAGGTACTAGCGACTAGCACAGATACGCAGTATTTT. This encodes CASSEVLATSTDTQYF.

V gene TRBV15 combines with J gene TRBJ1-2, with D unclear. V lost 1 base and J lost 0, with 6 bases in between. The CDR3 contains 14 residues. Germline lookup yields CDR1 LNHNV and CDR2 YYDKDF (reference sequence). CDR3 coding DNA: TGTGCCACCAGCAGAGTTATTGCTAACTATGGCTACACCTTC. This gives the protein CATSRVIANYGYTF.

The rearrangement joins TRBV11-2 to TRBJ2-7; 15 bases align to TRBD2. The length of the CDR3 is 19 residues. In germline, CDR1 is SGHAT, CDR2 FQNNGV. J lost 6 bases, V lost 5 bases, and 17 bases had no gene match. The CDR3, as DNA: TGTGCCAGCAGCCGACTCAGGACTAGCGGGAGGGCCTCGGAGTCCGAGCAGTACTTC. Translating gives CASSRLRTSGRASESEQYF. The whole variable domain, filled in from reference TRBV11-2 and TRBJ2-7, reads EAGVAQSPRYKIIEKRQSVAFWCNPISGHATLYWYQQILGQGPKLLIQFQNNGVVDDSQLPKDRFSAERLKGVDSTLKIQPAKLEDSAVYLCASSRLRTSGRASESEQYFGPGTRLTVT.

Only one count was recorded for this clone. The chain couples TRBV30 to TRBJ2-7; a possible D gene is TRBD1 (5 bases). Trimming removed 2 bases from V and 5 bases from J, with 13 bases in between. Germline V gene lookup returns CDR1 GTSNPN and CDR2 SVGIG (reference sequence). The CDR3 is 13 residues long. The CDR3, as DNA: TGTGCCTGGAGTCGAACAGGTTTCGACGAGCAGTACTTC. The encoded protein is CAWSRTGFDEQYF.

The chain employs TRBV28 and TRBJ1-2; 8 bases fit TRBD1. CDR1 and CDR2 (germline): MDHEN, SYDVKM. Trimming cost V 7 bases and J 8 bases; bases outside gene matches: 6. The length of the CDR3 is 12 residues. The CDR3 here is CASKVTGVGYTF. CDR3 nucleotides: TGTGCCAGCAAAGTGACAGGGGTCGGCTACACCTTC.

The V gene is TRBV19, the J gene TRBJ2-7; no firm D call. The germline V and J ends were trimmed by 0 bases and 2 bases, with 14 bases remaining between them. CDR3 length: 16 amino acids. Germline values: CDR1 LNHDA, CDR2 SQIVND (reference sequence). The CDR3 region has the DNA TGTGCCAGTAGTATAGATTTTCGGTGGGGAACCTACGAGCAGTACTTC. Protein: CASSIDFRWGTYEQYF.

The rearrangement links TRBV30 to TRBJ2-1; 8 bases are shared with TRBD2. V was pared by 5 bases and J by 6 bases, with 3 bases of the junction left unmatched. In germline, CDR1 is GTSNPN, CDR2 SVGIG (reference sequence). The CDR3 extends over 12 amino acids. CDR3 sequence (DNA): TGTGCCTGGCGGGAGGGCCCCAATGAGCAGTTCTTC. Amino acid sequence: CAWREGPNEQFF. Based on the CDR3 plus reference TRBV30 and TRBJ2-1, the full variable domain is SQTIHQWPATLVQPVGSPLSLECTVEGTSNPNLYWYRQAAGRGLQLLFYSVGIGQISSEVPQNLSASRPQDRQFILSSKKLLLSDSGFYLCAWREGPNEQFFGPGTRLTVL.

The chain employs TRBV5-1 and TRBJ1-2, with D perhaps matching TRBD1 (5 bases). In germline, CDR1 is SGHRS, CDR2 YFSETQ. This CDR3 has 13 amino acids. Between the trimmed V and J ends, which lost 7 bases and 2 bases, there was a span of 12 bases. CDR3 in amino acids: CASRDGRNYGYTF. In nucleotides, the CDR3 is TGCGCCAGCCGGGACGGGCGCAACTATGGCTACACCTTC.